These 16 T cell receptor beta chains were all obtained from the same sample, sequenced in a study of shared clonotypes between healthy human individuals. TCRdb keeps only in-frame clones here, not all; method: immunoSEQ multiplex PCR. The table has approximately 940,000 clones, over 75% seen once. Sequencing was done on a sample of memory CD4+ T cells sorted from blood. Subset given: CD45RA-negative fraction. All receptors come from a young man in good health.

CDR3 protein: CASRGTGFYEQYF. In DNA form, the CDR3 reads TGTGCCAGCAGGGGGACAGGGTTCTACGAGCAGTACTTC. The chain carries TRBV27 and TRBJ2-7; 9 bases fit TRBD1. Germline V gives CDR1 MNHEY, CDR2 SMNVEV (reference sequence). CDR3 length: 13 residues. Germline trimming cut 6 bases from V and 3 bases from J; bases unmatched to any gene: 3.

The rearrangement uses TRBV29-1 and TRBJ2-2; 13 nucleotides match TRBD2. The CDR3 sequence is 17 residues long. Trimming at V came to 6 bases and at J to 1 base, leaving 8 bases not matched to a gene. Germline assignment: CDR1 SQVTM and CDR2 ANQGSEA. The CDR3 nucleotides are TGCAGCGTCGGGGGGACTAGCGGGATGGTGAACACCGGGGAGCTGTTTTTT. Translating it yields CSVGGTSGMVNTGELFF.

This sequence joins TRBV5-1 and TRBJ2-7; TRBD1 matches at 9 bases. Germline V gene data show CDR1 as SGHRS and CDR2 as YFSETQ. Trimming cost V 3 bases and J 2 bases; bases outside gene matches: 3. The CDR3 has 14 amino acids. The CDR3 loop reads CASSSQGATYEQYF. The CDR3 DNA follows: TGCGCCAGCAGCTCACAGGGGGCCACCTACGAGCAGTACTTC.

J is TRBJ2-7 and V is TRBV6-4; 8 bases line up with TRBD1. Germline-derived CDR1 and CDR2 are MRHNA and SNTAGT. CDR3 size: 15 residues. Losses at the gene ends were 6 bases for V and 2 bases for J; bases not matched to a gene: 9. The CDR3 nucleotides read TGTGCCAGCAGCATACAGGGGGGTTCAACCTACGAGCAGTACTTC. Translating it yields CASSIQGGSTYEQYF.

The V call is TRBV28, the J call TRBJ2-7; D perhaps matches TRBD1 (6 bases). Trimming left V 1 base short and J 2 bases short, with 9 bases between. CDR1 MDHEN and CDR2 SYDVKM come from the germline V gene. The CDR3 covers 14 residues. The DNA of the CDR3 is TGTGCCAGCAGTTTATCCCAGGGGACCTACGAGCAGTACTTC. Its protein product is CASSLSQGTYEQYF.

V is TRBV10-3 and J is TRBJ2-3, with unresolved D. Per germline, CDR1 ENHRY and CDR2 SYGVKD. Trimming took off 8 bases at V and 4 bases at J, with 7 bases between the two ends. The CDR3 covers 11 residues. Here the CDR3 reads CAISGPDTQYF. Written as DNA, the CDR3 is TGTGCCATCTCGGGCCCAGATACGCAGTATTTT.

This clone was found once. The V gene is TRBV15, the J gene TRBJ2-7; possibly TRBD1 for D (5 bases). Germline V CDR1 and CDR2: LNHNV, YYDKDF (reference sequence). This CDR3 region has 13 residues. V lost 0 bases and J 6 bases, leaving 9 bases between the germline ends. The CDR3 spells CATSREGASEQYF. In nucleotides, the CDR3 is TGTGCCACCAGCAGAGAAGGGGCTTCCGAGCAGTACTTC.

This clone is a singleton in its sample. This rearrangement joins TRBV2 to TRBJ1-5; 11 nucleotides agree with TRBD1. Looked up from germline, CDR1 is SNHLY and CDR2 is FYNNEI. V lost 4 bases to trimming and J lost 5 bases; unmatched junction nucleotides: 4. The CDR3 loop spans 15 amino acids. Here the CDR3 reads CASSGDRGIHQPQHF. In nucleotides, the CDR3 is TGTGCCAGCAGTGGGGACAGGGGGATTCATCAGCCCCAGCATTTT.

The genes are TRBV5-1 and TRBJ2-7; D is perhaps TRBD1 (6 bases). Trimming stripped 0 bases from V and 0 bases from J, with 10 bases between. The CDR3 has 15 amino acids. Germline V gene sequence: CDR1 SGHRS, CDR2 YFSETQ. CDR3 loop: CASSLGIRGSYEQYF. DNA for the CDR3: TGCGCCAGCAGCTTGGGGATCAGGGGCTCCTACGAGCAGTACTTC.

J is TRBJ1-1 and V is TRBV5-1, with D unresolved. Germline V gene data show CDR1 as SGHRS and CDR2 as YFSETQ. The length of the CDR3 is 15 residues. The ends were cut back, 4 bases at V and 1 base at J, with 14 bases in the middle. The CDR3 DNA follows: TGCGCCAGCAGCCCTACCCCGACTGAGAACACTGAAGCTTTCTTT. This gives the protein CASSPTPTENTEAFF.

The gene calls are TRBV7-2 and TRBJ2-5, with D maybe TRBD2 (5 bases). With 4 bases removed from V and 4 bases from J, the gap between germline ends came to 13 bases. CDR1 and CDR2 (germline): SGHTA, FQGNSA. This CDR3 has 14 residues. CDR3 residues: CASSSPGYSETQYF. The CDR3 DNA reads TGTGCCAGCAGCTCACCGGGATATTCAGAGACCCAGTACTTC.

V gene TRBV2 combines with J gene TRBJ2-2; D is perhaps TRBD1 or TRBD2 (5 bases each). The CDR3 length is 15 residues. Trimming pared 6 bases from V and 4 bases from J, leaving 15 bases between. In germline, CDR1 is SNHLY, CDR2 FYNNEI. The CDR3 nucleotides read TGTGCCAGCAGCTCTCAGGGTCGGGGCACCGGGGAGCTGTTTTTT. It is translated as CASSSQGRGTGELFF. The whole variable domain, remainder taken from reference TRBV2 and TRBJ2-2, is EPEVTQTPSHQVTQMGQEVILRCVPISNHLYFYWYRQILGQKVEFLVSFYNNEISEKSEIFDDQFSVERPDGSNFTLKIRSTKLEDSAMYFCASSSQGRGTGELFFGEGSRLTVL.

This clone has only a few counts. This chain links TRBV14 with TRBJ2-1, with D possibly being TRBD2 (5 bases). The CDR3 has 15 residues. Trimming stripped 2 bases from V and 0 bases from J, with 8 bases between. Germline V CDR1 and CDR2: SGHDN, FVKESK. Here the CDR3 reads CASSQWGASYNEQFF. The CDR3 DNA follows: TGTGCCAGCAGCCAATGGGGAGCCTCCTACAATGAGCAGTTCTTC.

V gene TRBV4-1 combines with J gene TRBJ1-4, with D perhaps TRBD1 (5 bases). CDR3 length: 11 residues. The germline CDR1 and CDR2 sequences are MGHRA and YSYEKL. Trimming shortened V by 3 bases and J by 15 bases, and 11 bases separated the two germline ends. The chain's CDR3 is CASSHGTVLFF. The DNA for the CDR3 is TGCGCCAGCAGCCATGGGACTGTATTGTTTTTT.

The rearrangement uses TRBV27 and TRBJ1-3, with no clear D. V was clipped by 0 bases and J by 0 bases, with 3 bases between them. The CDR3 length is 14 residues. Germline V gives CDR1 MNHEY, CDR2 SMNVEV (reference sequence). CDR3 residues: CASSLSGSGNTIYF. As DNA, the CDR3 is TGTGCCAGCAGTTTATCCGGCTCTGGAAACACCATATATTTT.

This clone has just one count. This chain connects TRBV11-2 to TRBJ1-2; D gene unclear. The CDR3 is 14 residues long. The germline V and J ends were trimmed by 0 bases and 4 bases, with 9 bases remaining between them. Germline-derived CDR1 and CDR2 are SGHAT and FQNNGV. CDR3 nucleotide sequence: TGTGCCAGCAGCTTAGATAGGCAGTCCTATGGCTACACCTTC. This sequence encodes CASSLDRQSYGYTF. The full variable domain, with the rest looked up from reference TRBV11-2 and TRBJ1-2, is EAGVAQSPRYKIIEKRQSVAFWCNPISGHATLYWYQQILGQGPKLLIQFQNNGVVDDSQLPKDRFSAERLKGVDSTLKIQPAKLEDSAVYLCASSLDRQSYGYTFGSGTRLTVV.